This T cell receptor beta chain was sequenced in a study of human T cells and chemical hapten exposure (dated by TCRdb to the early 2020s). Some background on the complete study: For sensitization, 2% DPC in acetone was applied to a roughly 2 cm by roughly 2 cm area of upper inner arm skin. Throughout the approximately 24-week study period, patients were also given weekly therapeutic DPC doses on the scalp. In alopecia patients, the study followed how the peripheral blood TCR repertoire changed in vivo over primary and secondary sensitization to diphenylcyclopropenone (DPC), a hapten. Blood samples were taken from patients before sensitization (week 0) and then at 2, 6 and about 24 weeks after DPC sensitization. Libraries were pooled for sequencing, and per-sample TCR yields varied mainly because of small differences in library volumes within the pool. Patch testing was done on the upper back using Finn chambers containing 0.01% DPC, and results were scored after 6 days according to International Contact Dermatitis Research Group standards. About 29 alopecia patients gave blood for TCR sequencing at one to four time points (pre-sensitization, 2, 6 and 24 weeks). Most of the patients in the cohort were female, and the cohort covered alopecia areata with under or over 50% scalp involvement, alopecia totalis and alopecia universalis. Overall study outcomes, separate from this receptor: After repeated subsampling, changes were observed in the strength of the expansion versus patch-test correlation and in the threshold at which the correlation became significant. The number of TCRs above 1 in 1000 frequency did not change with DPC sensitization; there was no evidence of global repertoire structure alterations. Patch test score correlated positively with the number of PT1 expanded TCRs, reaching significance at thresholds 8, 16 and 32 but not at 4. Expanded TCRs formed significantly more large CDR3 similarity clusters than pre-sensitization or healthy control sets, consistent with antigen-driven responses. All patients had alopecia, a presumed autoimmune disease, so their immune response might differ from that of healthy individuals.

The time point label, read with the paper, signifies: pre-sensitization, week 0. The treatment or condition label for this specimen denotes: therapeutic diphenylcyclopropenone sensitization with weekly scalp DPC. At each patch-test visit, blood was drawn before the patch test was applied. Patients were eligible if aged 18 to 70, diagnosed with alopecia and judged suitable for DPC therapy, and pregnant patients were excluded. Total RNA was isolated from unfractionated whole blood collected in Tempus Blood RNA tubes. Trimmed from V: 2 bases; trimmed from J: 11 bases; junction bases lacking a gene match: 6. Taken from cysteine to phenylalanine, the CDR3 has 13 residues. The read is trimmed to its CDR3 DNA, 39 bases read in frame from base 1. In the germline V gene, CDR1 corresponds to KGHDR and CDR2 to SFDVKD. Receptors were amplified or captured by RACE. Sequencing was performed on a NextSeq 500. During library preparation, unique molecular identifiers were attached to individual cDNA molecules so that TCRs could be counted quantitatively and reproducibly. From each blood RNA sample, both TCR alpha and TCR beta chains were sequenced. On the authors' methods: A median of around 96,000 TCRs per sample was observed, with a range of about 23,224 to 750,000. The Decombinator software suite was used to annotate the V, J and CDR3 of the TCR reads. For PS versus PT1 abundance plots, all samples were subsampled to the same number of TCRs (28,000). TCRs were defined as expanded if absent before sensitization and observed at least eight times at the 2-week time point. The raw public data were reprocessed by TCRdb itself: fastp quality trimming at Q25, MiXCR clonotype calling, in-frame beta chains only. Rows with one shared CDR3 protein collapse into an entry with the most common genes and DNA. The V and J calls reflect TCRdb's pipeline rather than the authors' work. The sample table shows 300,000 to 400,000 distinct CDR3 sequences, and 4.5% to 6% are seen once. Of the sample, 2.5% to 3% is held by the ten largest clones.

This clonotype turned up a few times. Its antigen has not been determined. Base qualities are not provided; no much larger clone lies one nucleotide away. The specimen comprised whole blood, sampled in connection with sensitization to the hapten diphenylcyclopropenone (DPC). The chain is encoded by TRBV24-1 joined to TRBJ1-1; 8 central nucleotides agree with TRBD1. This clonotype was obtained from a woman aged 45 to 65 with alopecia areata. Some clones in this sample may be carry-over from other donors' samples. CDR3 sequence: CATSDSGQGRAFF. The bases are TGTGCCACCAGTGATTCTGGACAGGGACGCGCTTTCTTT.